The rows below give T cell receptor beta chains drawn from one sample of a study of early T cells in non-severe SARS-CoV-2 infection. A single record per CDR3 protein comes from TCRdb applying MiXCR to the 5' RACE reads. Among over 50,000 distinct CDR3 sequences listed, under 14% were seen once. Sequencing was performed on whole blood. All receptors come from an adult who was a healthcare worker with PCR-confirmed SARS-CoV-2 infection or an uninfected control (not recorded which). Each CDR3 is given with its conserved first and last residue. The D gene is left open where the match is weak. Size is omitted from some rows. Given values are once, few, many or a class for expanded clones.

CDR3	DNA	size	V	J	D
CASSLVGTGAGPDTQYF	TGTGCCAGCAGCTTAGTCGGAACGGGGGCAGGGCCAGATACGCAGTATTTT	few	TRBV7-3	TRBJ2-3	-
CASSRLAGDSYNEQFF	TGTGCCAGCAGCCGTTTAGCGGGGGACTCCTACAATGAGCAGTTCTTC	many	TRBV11-2	TRBJ2-1	TRBD2
CASVKGRGEKLFF	TGTGCCAGTGTGAAGGGTAGGGGCGAAAAACTGTTTTTT	-	TRBV7-9	TRBJ1-4	-
CASSRGLGEQFF	TGTGCCAGTAGTAGGGGCCTCGGTGAGCAGTTCTTC	many	TRBV19	TRBJ2-1	-
CASSLSTLSNQPQHF	TGTGCCAGCAGTTTATCTACACTTAGCAATCAGCCCCAGCATTTT	many	TRBV27	TRBJ1-5	-
CASSQITGQGAGYTF	TGTGCCAGCAGCCAAATTACGGGACAGGGGGCTGGCTACACCTTC	many	TRBV11-2	TRBJ1-2	TRBD1
CASTYSGGQGYAFF	TGTGCCAGCACCTATTCCGGAGGACAGGGTTATGCTTTCTTT	many	TRBV2	TRBJ1-1	TRBD1
CASRRTGEKGTGELFF	TGTGCCAGCAGGCGGACAGGGGAGAAGGGCACCGGGGAGCTGTTTTTT	many	TRBV12-3/TRBV12-4	TRBJ2-2	TRBD1
CASSQGQGFNYGYTF	TGCGCCAGCAGCCAAGGACAGGGCTTCAACTATGGCTACACCTTC	many	TRBV4-1	TRBJ1-2	TRBD1
CASSVQLREQYF	TGTGCCAGCAGTGTACAATTACGGGAGCAGTACTTC	few	TRBV6-2/TRBV6-3	TRBJ2-7	-
CAWSAGTGGLNEQFF	TGTGCCTGGAGTGCCGGGACAGGGGGCCTCAATGAGCAGTTCTTC	many	TRBV30	TRBJ2-1	TRBD1
CASSFQRQGNYEQYF	TGTGCCAGCAGTTTTCAGAGACAGGGGAACTACGAGCAGTACTTC	-	TRBV6-5	TRBJ2-7	TRBD1
CASRETGGRNGELFF	TGTGCCAGCAGAGAGACAGGGGGCAGGAACGGGGAGCTGTTTTTT	-	TRBV25-1	TRBJ2-2	TRBD1
CASSQGTVQETQYF	TGTGCCAGCAGCCAGGGGACAGTCCAAGAGACCCAGTACTTC	few	TRBV3-1	TRBJ2-5	TRBD1
CASRPSNTEVFF	TGTGCCAGCAGGCCATCGAACACTGAAGTTTTCTTT	few	TRBV6-2/TRBV6-3	TRBJ1-1	-
CASSLRAPPGDTQYF	TGTGCCAGCAGTTTAAGGGCCCCCCCCGGAGATACGCAGTATTTT	few	TRBV12-3/TRBV12-4	TRBJ2-3	-
CASSYPATEGYEKLFF	TGTGCCAGCAGTTATCCAGCAACGGAAGGATATGAAAAACTGTTTTTT	-	TRBV6-2/TRBV6-3	TRBJ1-4	-
CASSLEAPVRQTQYF	TGTGCCAGCAGCTTGGAGGCTCCGGTCCGACAGACCCAGTACTTC	-	TRBV5-5	TRBJ2-5	-
CACWTTDTQYF	TGTGCCTGCTGGACCACAGATACGCAGTATTTT	-	TRBV30	TRBJ2-3	-
CSASKLAVSYEQYF	TGCAGTGCTAGTAAGCTAGCGGTGTCCTACGAGCAGTACTTC	few	TRBV20-1	TRBJ2-7	TRBD2
CASRIGYTQYF	TGTGCCAGCAGAATTGGATATACGCAGTATTTT	few	TRBV12-3/TRBV12-4	TRBJ2-3	-
CAISDQRVASNQPQHF	TGTGCCATCAGTGATCAAAGAGTGGCGAGCAATCAGCCCCAGCATTTT	few	TRBV10-3	TRBJ1-5	-
CASSDGTQPQHF	TGTGCCAGCAGTGACGGTACACAGCCCCAGCATTTT	many	TRBV6-5	TRBJ1-5	-
CASSPAGRMNTEAFF	TGTGCCAGCAGCCCGGCGGGCAGGATGAACACTGAAGCTTTCTTT	-	TRBV5-8	TRBJ1-1	-
CAWSVWGSAYEQYF	TGTGCCTGGAGTGTATGGGGCAGCGCCTACGAGCAGTACTTC	many	TRBV30	TRBJ2-7	-
CASSNQGADTEAFF	TGTGCCAGCTCAAATCAGGGGGCGGACACTGAAGCTTTCTTT	few	TRBV18	TRBJ1-1	TRBD1
CASSQGQGASHSPLHF	TGTGCCAGCAGTCAGGGACAGGGGGCATCACATTCACCCCTCCACTTT	-	TRBV6-6	TRBJ1-6	TRBD1
CASSLGGTGYGYTF	TGTGCCAGCAGCTTAGGCGGGACGGGCTATGGCTACACCTTC	many	TRBV7-9	TRBJ1-2	-
CASSSVNGGVDF	TGTGCCAGCAGCTCAGTCAACGGGGGTGTTGACTTC	few	TRBV7-9	TRBJ2-7	-
CASSDSPKETQYF	TGCGCCAGCAGTGACAGTCCGAAAGAGACCCAGTACTTC	many	TRBV10-1	TRBJ2-5	-
CASSRGIRGSSYEQYF	TGTGCCAGTAGTAGAGGTATAAGGGGGAGCTCCTACGAGCAGTACTTC	few	TRBV19	TRBJ2-7	-
CASSFFGGDTEAFF	TGTGCCAGCAGTTTTTTCGGGGGTGACACTGAAGCTTTCTTT	many	TRBV12-3/TRBV12-4	TRBJ1-1	-
CASSFSGQYEAFF	TGTGCCAGCAGCTTCAGCGGGCAGTATGAAGCTTTCTTT	-	TRBV25-1	TRBJ1-1	-
CASTGDYGYTF	TGTGCCAGCACTGGGGACTATGGCTACACCTTC	many	TRBV6-1	TRBJ1-2	-
CSVMGGPSEQYF	TGCAGCGTTATGGGGGGGCCCTCCGAGCAGTACTTC	many	TRBV29-1	TRBJ2-7	-
CATSDGDGNTIYF	TGTGCCACCTCCGACGGGGACGGAAACACCATATATTTT	-	TRBV6-1	TRBJ1-3	-
CSAARGRAYNEQFF	TGCAGTGCCGCGCGGGGACGCGCCTACAATGAGCAGTTCTTC	many	TRBV20-1	TRBJ2-1	-
CASSSSTGPRTQYF	TGTGCCAGCAGTTCCTCCACGGGGCCCAGGACCCAGTACTTC	few	TRBV6-2/TRBV6-3	TRBJ2-5	-
CASWTGGREQPQHF	TGTGCCAGCTGGACAGGGGGCAGGGAGCAGCCCCAGCATTTT	few	TRBV6-6	TRBJ1-5	TRBD1